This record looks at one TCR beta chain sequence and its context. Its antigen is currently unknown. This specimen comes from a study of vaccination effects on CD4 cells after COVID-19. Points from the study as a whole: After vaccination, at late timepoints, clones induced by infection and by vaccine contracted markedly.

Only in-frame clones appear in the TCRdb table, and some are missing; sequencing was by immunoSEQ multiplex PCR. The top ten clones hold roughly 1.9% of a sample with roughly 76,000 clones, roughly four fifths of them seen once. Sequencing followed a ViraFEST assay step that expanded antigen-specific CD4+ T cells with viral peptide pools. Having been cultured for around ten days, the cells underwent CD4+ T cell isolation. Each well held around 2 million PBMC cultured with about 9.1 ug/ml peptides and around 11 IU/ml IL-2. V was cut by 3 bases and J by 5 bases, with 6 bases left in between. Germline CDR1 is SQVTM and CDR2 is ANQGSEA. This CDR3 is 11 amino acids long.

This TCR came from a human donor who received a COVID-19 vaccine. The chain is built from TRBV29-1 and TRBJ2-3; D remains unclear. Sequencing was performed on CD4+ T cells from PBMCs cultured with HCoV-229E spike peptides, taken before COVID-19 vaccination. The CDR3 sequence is CSVEGLDTQYF. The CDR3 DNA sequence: TGCAGCGTTGAGGGGTTAGATACGCAGTATTTT.